Reported below is one TCR beta chain. Antigen unknown. These data are taken from a study of T cell responses to AZD1222 COVID-19 vaccine. Points from the study as a whole: Sampled repertoires all dated from after the peak T cell response.

Assay: immunoSEQ multiplex PCR; the TCRdb copy retains only in-frame clones and omits some. The data hold 100,000 or so clones, with approximately 84% observed a single time. The CDR3 totals 15 residues. The V call is TRBV21-1, the J call TRBJ2-6; TRBD1 is the table's D call, not checked against the DNA. TRBV21-1 is assigned pseudogene status. This TCR was sampled from an adult in good health. Here the sequenced sample was peripheral blood, taken on day 0 of AZD1222 vaccination. In nucleotides, the CDR3 is TGTGCCAGCAGCAAGCAGGGGGACGGGGCCAACGTCCTGACTTTC. Protein product: CASSKQGDGANVLTF.